This is a list of T cell receptor beta chains from one sample in a study of PD-1 blockade in classical Hodgkin lymphoma. TCRdb's table, derived via immunoSEQ multiplex PCR, lists solely in-frame clones and lacks some. The table has roughly 1,800 clones, 82% seen once. Sequences were derived from CD8+ T cells from blood, sampled at baseline. These receptors were collected from a human donor with classical Hodgkin lymphoma. Each CDR3 is given with its conserved first and last residue. The D gene is left open where the match is weak. The size of a clone is reported for some rows only, either as once, few or many, or as a class for expanded clones.

13	-	TRBV6-5	TRBJ2-7	-	TGTGCCAGCAGTTACGGACGGACCTACGAGCAGTACTTC	CASSYGRTYEQYF
14	once	TRBV7-9	TRBJ2-1	-	TGTGCCGGCTCGGGGGGAGGGGGCCTCTATGAGCAGTTCTTC	CAGSGGGGLYEQFF
16	-	TRBV7-9	TRBJ2-7	TRBD2	TGTGCCAGCAGCTCCTCGACTAGCGGGGGGATCTACGAGCAGTACTTC	CASSSSTSGGIYEQYF
13	-	TRBV7-3	TRBJ2-3	-	TGTGCCAGCAGCTTATCCCGCATGGATACGCAGTATTTT	CASSLSRMDTQYF
14	-	TRBV6-9	TRBJ2-6	-	TGTGCCAGCAGTTGGGACTCTGGGGCCAACGTCCTGACTTTC	CASSWDSGANVLTF
15	-	TRBV19	TRBJ2-7	TRBD2	TGTGCCAGTAGTATTCGCACTAGCGGGACCTACGAGCAGTACTTC	CASSIRTSGTYEQYF
15	-	TRBV2	TRBJ2-5	TRBD1	TGTGCCAGCAGACCTACAGGGGCCACCCAAGAGACCCAGTACTTC	CASRPTGATQETQYF
14	-	TRBV4-3	TRBJ2-5	-	TGCGCCAGCAGCCAAGATGAAGGGTGGGAGACCCAGTACTTC	CASSQDEGWETQYF
11	-	TRBV6-1	TRBJ2-2	-	TGTGCCACCAGGGGTTCCGGGGAGCTGTTTTTT	CATRGSGELFF
15	-	TRBV7-9	TRBJ2-1	-	TGTGCCAGCAGCTCCGGAAGCCGGACCGACAATGAGCAGTTCTTC	CASSSGSRTDNEQFF
16	few	TRBV19	TRBJ1-1	-	TGTGCCAGTAGTATACGTGGGACGGATACGAACACTGAAGCTTTCTTT	CASSIRGTDTNTEAFF
13	few	TRBV7-3	TRBJ2-4	-	TGTGCCAGCAGCTTTGGCGGGGAAAACATTCAGTACTTC	CASSFGGENIQYF
18	-	TRBV11-1	TRBJ2-5	TRBD2	TGTGCCAGCAGCTTACTTGGGTCGAGGCTAGCGGGAGGAGAGACCCAGTACTTC	CASSLLGSRLAGGETQYF
14	-	TRBV7-9	TRBJ1-2	-	TGTGCCAGCAGCCCAGAGGTGGGGGCGAGAGGCTACACCTTC	CASSPEVGARGYTF
14	-	TRBV5-5	TRBJ2-7	-	TGTGCCAGCAGCTTCCACAGCATCTCCTACGAGCAGTACTTC	CASSFHSISYEQYF
15	-	TRBV6-6	TRBJ2-3	-	TGTGCCAGCAGTTACATATCGGGGAGCACAGATACGCAGTATTTT	CASSYISGSTDTQYF
13	-	TRBV9	TRBJ1-1	-	TGTGCCAGCAGCCGGGGGATGAACACTGAAGCTTTCTTT	CASSRGMNTEAFF
15	-	TRBV2	TRBJ1-5	-	TGTGCCAGCAGTGTCCCAGGGAACAGCAATCAGCCCCAGCATTTT	CASSVPGNSNQPQHF
16	-	TRBV4-3	TRBJ1-2	-	TGCGCCAGCAGCCCGGAGGAGCAGGAACCTAACTATGGCTACACCTTC	CASSPEEQEPNYGYTF
14	few	TRBV25-1	TRBJ2-1	-	TGTGCCAGCAGTGAAAAGAACCCTTACAATGAGCAGTTCTTC	CASSEKNPYNEQFF
15	few	TRBV7-8	TRBJ1-5	TRBD1	TGTGCCAGCAGCTTAGCGTTAGGGGGCTTTCAGCCCCAGCATTTT	CASSLALGGFQPQHF
14	once	TRBV2	TRBJ2-7	-	TGTGCCAGCAGTGAAGTCCCGCTAGGGGTCGAGCAGTACTTC	CASSEVPLGVEQYF
14	-	TRBV28	TRBJ2-7	TRBD1	TGTGCCAGCAGTTTCCAGGGGGTATCCTACGAGCAGTACTTC	CASSFQGVSYEQYF
13	-	TRBV7-6	TRBJ2-7	-	TGTGCCAGCAGTCAGGGACGTACCTACGAGCAGTACTTC	CASSQGRTYEQYF
13	-	TRBV4-1	TRBJ1-3	-	TGCGCCAGCAGCCAAGTCGAGGGAAACACCATATATTTT	CASSQVEGNTIYF
15	-	TRBV27	TRBJ1-3	-	TGTGCCAGCAGTCCGACCGGGTTCTCTGGAAACACCATATATTTT	CASSPTGFSGNTIYF
15	-	TRBV7-8	TRBJ2-2	TRBD1	TGTGCCAGCAGGAAACCGGGACAGGGGGCCGGGGAGCTGTTTTTT	CASRKPGQGAGELFF
15	-	TRBV27	TRBJ2-3	TRBD1	TGTGCCAGCAGTTCCGGGACAGCTAGCACAGATACGCAGTATTTT	CASSSGTASTDTQYF
13	-	TRBV27	TRBJ2-7	-	TGTGCCAGCAGTTTAGGGGGAGGCTACGAGCAGTACTTC	CASSLGGGYEQYF
15	-	TRBV9	TRBJ1-2	TRBD1	TGTGCCAGCAGCGTACGGACAGGGGCTAACTATGGCTACACCTTT	CASSVRTGANYGYTF
16	-	TRBV4-1	TRBJ2-1	-	TGCGCCAGCAGCCCCGTCGGAGACAGCCCCTACAATGAGCAGTTCTTC	CASSPVGDSPYNEQFF
13	-	TRBV30	TRBJ1-4	-	TGTGCCTGGAACACGGCGCGAGGTGAAAAACTGTTTTTT	CAWNTARGEKLFF
16	-	TRBV7-9	TRBJ2-7	-	TGTGCCAGCAGCTTCCTTAGCACGGTATTTTCCTACGAGCAGTACTTC	CASSFLSTVFSYEQYF
17	-	TRBV11-3	TRBJ2-1	TRBD2	TGTGCCAGCAGCTTGAGCCTAGCGGGGGGCGCCTACAATGAGCAGTTCTTC	CASSLSLAGGAYNEQFF
14	-	TRBV6-5	TRBJ2-7	TRBD1	TGTGCCAGCAGTTACTCGGGACAGGGGTACGAGCAGTACTTC	CASSYSGQGYEQYF
14	-	TRBV19	TRBJ1-2	-	TGTGCCAGTAGTAGGCCCGGGGGGGTCTATGGCTACACCTTC	CASSRPGGVYGYTF
14	-	TRBV28	TRBJ1-1	-	TGTGCCAGCTGCCTGAGAGGGGAGGCCGCTGAAGCTTTCTTT	CASCLRGEAAEAFF
15	-	TRBV19	TRBJ1-2	-	TGTGCCAGTAGTATAGATTGGACGGATGGGGATGGCTACACCTTC	CASSIDWTDGDGYTF
15	-	TRBV11-3	TRBJ2-7	TRBD1	TGTGCCAGCAGCCCTCGGGACAGGGTTCCGGGGGAGCAGTACTTC	CASSPRDRVPGEQYF
13	large	TRBV7-2	TRBJ2-7	-	TGTGCCAGCAGAGAGGGGTCCTCCTACGAGCAGTACTTC	CASREGSSYEQYF
16	-	TRBV2	TRBJ2-1	-	TGTGCCAGCACCCCGAAGGGAGGGGGGGAAGTGAATGAGCAGTTCTTC	CASTPKGGGEVNEQFF
15	-	TRBV7-9	TRBJ1-1	-	TGTGCCAGCAGCTTAAGTCGGGAGCTCGGAGCTGAAGCTTTCTTT	CASSLSRELGAEAFF
15	-	TRBV6-5	TRBJ2-1	TRBD1	TGTGCCAGCAGTCACGGACAGGGGGTATACAATGAGCAGTTCTTC	CASSHGQGVYNEQFF
14	-	TRBV6-6	TRBJ2-1	-	TGTGCCAGCAGTTGGTCCGGACAGAACAATGAGCAGTTCTTC	CASSWSGQNNEQFF